This T cell receptor (beta chain) was obtained from a study of blood T cell repertoires in COVID-19. V was clipped by 5 bases and J by 4 bases, with 17 bases between them. This CDR3 region has 15 residues. Per germline, CDR1 SEHNR and CDR2 FQNEAQ (reference sequence). Method: immunoSEQ multiplex PCR; TCRdb's copy keeps in-frame clones and lacks some. This table holds about 290,000 clones, roughly 90% found once. This sequence joins TRBV7-9 and TRBJ1-1; TRBD1 might be the D (5 bases). Material: PBMCs or T cells enriched from blood (not recorded which). This receptor was identified in a woman in her thirties or forties who had recovered from COVID-19. The DNA of the CDR3 is TGTGCCAGCAGCCCCGTGGTCAGGGTGAGCACTGAAGCTTTCTTT. It yields the protein CASSPVVRVSTEAFF.